A single sample gave rise to the 30 T cell receptor beta chains below, sequenced in a study of blood T cell repertoires in COVID-19. TCRdb's table, derived via immunoSEQ multiplex PCR, lists solely in-frame clones and lacks some. Here the sample spans over 85,000 clones, 88% being singletons. The sequencing input was peripheral blood. Every receptor here comes from a woman aged 45-59 years with acute or convalescent COVID-19.

The chain has TRBV5-1 and TRBJ1-2; TRBD1 aligns across 9 bases. Trimming cost V 5 bases and J 8 bases; bases outside gene matches: 10. From germline, CDR1 is SGHRS and CDR2 YFSETQ. The length of the CDR3 is 14 residues. The CDR3 coding sequence is TGCGCCAGCAGGCGTACAGGGGGCGGCACGGGCTACACCTTC. It is translated as CASRRTGGGTGYTF.

The V call is TRBV27, the J call TRBJ2-7, with TRBD2 identical over 12 bases. Germline values: CDR1 MNHEY, CDR2 SMNVEV (reference sequence). This CDR3 region has 16 residues. Trimming cost V 4 bases and J 3 bases; bases outside gene matches: 7. CDR3 nucleotides: TGTGCCAGCAGTTCGACGACTAGCGGGAGCCTCTACGAGCAGTACTTC. It encodes CASSSTTSGSLYEQYF.

This clone is a singleton in its sample. This sequence joins TRBV19 and TRBJ1-5; weak D call: TRBD1 (5 bases). The V end lost 3 bases, the J end lost 4 bases, and 10 bases lay between the germline ends. This CDR3 spans 14 amino acids. CDR1 is LNHDA, CDR2 SQIVND, per germline (reference sequence). For the CDR3, the DNA is TGTGCCAGTAGTATGGAGGGGCATAATCAGCCCCAGCATTTT. Protein: CASSMEGHNQPQHF.

CDR3 sequence (DNA): TGTGCCAGCAGTGACGGACAGACCCTACGTTCAAAGCAGTACTTC. Amino acids: CASSDGQTLRSKQYF. This chain links TRBV6-1 with TRBJ2-7; D might be TRBD1 (6 bases). Germline V CDR1 and CDR2: MNHNS, SASEGT. Trimming stripped 3 bases from V and 8 bases from J, with 20 bases between. The CDR3 extends over 15 amino acids.

The chain links TRBV29-1 to TRBJ1-1; no firm D call. This CDR3 is 12 amino acids long. Trimming stripped 4 bases from V and 1 base from J, with 7 bases between. The germline V gene has CDR1 SQVTM and CDR2 ANQGSEA. CDR3 loop: CSVGRGNTEAFF. CDR3 bases: TGCAGCGTTGGGCGGGGGAACACTGAAGCTTTCTTT. The full variable domain, rest sourced from reference TRBV29-1 and TRBJ1-1, is SAVISQKPSRDICQRGTSLTIQCQVDSQVTMMFWYRQQPGQSLTLIATANQGSEATYESGFVIDKFPISRPNLTFSTLTVSNMSPEDSSIYLCSVGRGNTEAFFGQGTRLTVV.

V gene TRBV29-1 combines with J gene TRBJ1-2; D call uncertain. Germline loops: CDR1 SQVTM, CDR2 ANQGSEA. The CDR3 is 11 residues long. Trimming cost V 6 bases and J 5 bases, with 10 bases left between them. In nucleotides, the CDR3 is TGCAGCGTGAGGCAGAGGTATGGCTACACCTTC. It is translated as CSVRQRYGYTF.

The chain has TRBV29-1 and TRBJ2-1; weak D call: TRBD1 (5 bases). The germline V gene has CDR1 SQVTM and CDR2 ANQGSEA. The CDR3 consists of 10 residues. The chain's CDR3 is CGTGDNEQFF. The CDR3 coding sequence is TGCGGAACAGGTGACAATGAGCAGTTCTTC.

This chain joins TRBV6-1 and TRBJ1-2; the match to TRBD1 covers 7 bases. The CDR3 spans 14 residues. The germline CDR1 and CDR2 sequences are MNHNS and SASEGT. Losses at the gene ends were 2 bases for V and 8 bases for J; bases not matched to a gene: 8. The CDR3 nucleotides read TGTGCCAGCAGTGAAAGCGGAGGGGGCAGGGGCTACACCTTC. Its protein is CASSESGGGRGYTF.

The chain has TRBV24-1 and TRBJ2-1, with a tentative D call TRBD2 (7 bases). The germline CDR1 and CDR2 sequences are KGHDR and SFDVKD. V was trimmed by 7 bases and J by 8 bases, leaving 20 bases between them. The CDR3 is 15 residues long. In nucleotides, the CDR3 is TGTGCCACCAGGGACACCGGGACGGGGGGCGATGAGCAGTTCTTC. It codes for CATRDTGTGGDEQFF.

J is TRBJ1-2 and V is TRBV15; no clear D gene. From germline, CDR1 is LNHNV and CDR2 YYDKDF (reference sequence). V dropped 3 bases and J dropped 9 bases, with 14 bases sitting between them. The CDR3 covers 13 residues. The CDR3 spells CATSSKSAGRYTF. The CDR3 region has the DNA TGTGCCACCAGCAGTAAGAGTGCAGGCCGCTACACCTTC.

This chain joins TRBV6-5 and TRBJ1-5; 8 nucleotides match TRBD1. The CDR3 consists of 15 residues. CDR1 and CDR2 from the germline V gene are MNHEY and SVGAGI. The trim removed 4 bases at V and 2 bases at J, leaving 4 bases unmatched. CDR3 nucleotide sequence: TGTGCCAGCAGTTCCGACAGGGGTGGCAATCAGCCCCAGCATTTT. This gives the protein CASSSDRGGNQPQHF.

V usage is TRBV5-1 and J usage is TRBJ1-2; possibly TRBD1 for D (5 bases). This CDR3 region has 17 residues. CDR1 is SGHRS and CDR2 is YFSETQ in the germline V gene. V was shortened by 4 bases and J by 4 bases, with 23 bases between the two germline ends. CDR3 sequence reads: CASSPPPPEGSFYGYTF. As DNA, the CDR3 is TGCGCCAGCAGCCCACCTCCGCCGGAGGGGAGTTTCTATGGCTACACCTTC.

V usage is TRBV5-1 and J usage is TRBJ2-1, with a tentative D call TRBD2 (5 bases). CDR1 and CDR2 (germline): SGHRS, YFSETQ. The CDR3 length is 14 residues. Trimming left V 7 bases short and J 0 bases short, with 11 bases between. Here the CDR3 DNA reads TGCGCCAGCCGTACGGGAAGCTCCTACAATGAGCAGTTCTTC. Amino acid sequence: CASRTGSSYNEQFF.

This clone appeared a single time. The chain combines TRBV28 with TRBJ1-5; D not certain. Trimming took off 5 bases at V and 7 bases at J, with 9 bases between the two ends. CDR1 is MDHEN and CDR2 is SYDVKM in the germline V gene. The CDR3 is 12 amino acids. The CDR3 nucleotides are TGTGCCAGCAGTCTCCCCGGGCAGCCCCAGCATTTT. Protein sequence: CASSLPGQPQHF.

The chain uses TRBV24-1 and TRBJ2-1; 7 nucleotides agree with TRBD2. Germline V CDR1 and CDR2: KGHDR, SFDVKD. Unmatched junction bases numbered 6, after V lost 4 bases and J lost 4 bases. The CDR3 sequence is 15 residues long. In DNA, the CDR3 is TGTGCCACCAGTGACCCTAGCGGAGCTTACAATGAGCAGTTCTTC. Protein sequence: CATSDPSGAYNEQFF.

In its sample, this clone was seen once. The V gene is TRBV3-1 (or the pseudogene TRBV3-2), the J gene TRBJ2-3; 8 positions agree with TRBD2. Per germline, CDR1 LGHDT and CDR2 YNNKEL (reference sequence). V lost 1 base, J lost 7 bases, and 10 bases stayed unmatched. This CDR3 is 16 amino acids long. The CDR3 DNA reads TGTGCCAGCAGCCAAGGGGCGGGAGGAGGGCGTAATACGCAGTATTTT. Translated: CASSQGAGGGRNTQYF.

The V gene is TRBV28, the J gene TRBJ1-2, with TRBD1 matching over 8 bases. There are 14 residues in the CDR3. V gave up 7 bases and J gave up 4 bases; unmatched junction bases: 8. Germline V gene sequence: CDR1 MDHEN, CDR2 SYDVKM. In DNA form, the CDR3 reads TGTGCCAGCACGCGGACAGGGTCGATCTATGGCTACACCTTC. It specifies CASTRTGSIYGYTF.

The V call is TRBV5-1, the J call TRBJ2-7; no definite D call. CDR3 length: 13 residues. V was clipped by 0 bases and J by 2 bases, with 6 bases between them. The germline gives CDR1 SGHRS, CDR2 YFSETQ. CDR3 sequence: CASSLGAAYEQYF. The DNA for the CDR3 is TGCGCCAGCAGCTTGGGGGCTGCCTACGAGCAGTACTTC.

The chain employs TRBV6-1 and TRBJ1-2; no definite D call. The CDR3 has 14 amino acids. The germline V and J ends were trimmed by 1 base and 14 bases, with 20 bases remaining between them. CDR1 and CDR2 from the germline V gene are MNHNS and SASEGT. The CDR3 DNA is TGTGCCAGCAGTGAAGAGCGGGCAGCTCGTGTGTATACCTTC. Protein sequence: CASSEERAARVYTF.

The chain recombines TRBV7-2 with TRBJ2-3; a possible D gene is TRBD1 (7 bases). The CDR3 loop spans 11 amino acids. V lost 4 bases and J lost 14, with 13 bases in between. Germline CDR1 and CDR2: SGHTA and FQGNSA. The CDR3 DNA follows: TGTGCCAGCAGCTCCAGGGGGGTGGGGTATTTT. Encoded protein: CASSSRGVGYF.

The chain combines TRBV5-1 with TRBJ1-2, with 7 bases identical to TRBD1. The trim removed 4 bases at V and 6 bases at J, leaving 6 bases unmatched. The CDR3 has 13 amino acids. Per the germline V gene, CDR1 is SGHRS and CDR2 is YFSETQ. Here the CDR3 DNA reads TGCGCCAGCAGCCCGGGACAGCCAAATGGCTACACCTTC. Encoded protein: CASSPGQPNGYTF. Supplemented by reference TRBV5-1 and TRBJ1-2, the full variable domain reads KAGVTQTPRYLIKTRGQQVTLSCSPISGHRSVSWYQQTPGQGLQFLFEYFSETQRNKGNFPGRFSGRQFSNSRSEMNVSTLELGDSALYLCASSPGQPNGYTFGSGTRLTVV.

This chain links TRBV6-5 with TRBJ2-7, with a possible D match to TRBD1 (6 bases). The CDR3 loop spans 15 amino acids. Trimming left V 5 bases short and J 0 bases short, with 14 bases between. Germline values: CDR1 MNHEY, CDR2 SVGAGI. In DNA form, the CDR3 reads TGTGCCAGCAGTCTTACAGGGATCAGCTCCTACGAGCAGTACTTC. Amino acid sequence: CASSLTGISSYEQYF.

The chain recombines TRBV13 with TRBJ2-7; a possible D gene is TRBD2 (5 bases). The CDR3 extends over 13 amino acids. Germline values: CDR1 PRHDT, CDR2 FYEKMQ (reference sequence). V was cut by 5 bases and J by 3 bases, with 11 bases left in between. The CDR3 DNA reads TGTGCCAGCAGCCGGGGTCCGCACTACGAGCAGTACTTC. Residues: CASSRGPHYEQYF.

This clone was detected only a few times. The rearrangement links TRBV13 to TRBJ2-5; D perhaps matches TRBD1 (5 bases). The V gene's germline CDR1 is PRHDT and CDR2 FYEKMQ (reference sequence). The CDR3 is made up of 15 amino acids. V was cut by 3 bases and J by 1 base, with 12 bases left in between. The DNA for the CDR3 is TGTGCCAGCAGCTTCTCAGGGAACATCCAAGAGACCCAGTACTTC. Protein product: CASSFSGNIQETQYF.

This chain connects TRBV3-1 (or the pseudogene TRBV3-2) to TRBJ2-3, with 8 bases lining up with TRBD1. Germline CDR1 is LGHDT and CDR2 is YNNKEL (reference sequence). The J segment lost 6 bases and the V segment lost 4 bases, leaving 9 bases of the junction unmatched. This CDR3 has 15 amino acids. In DNA, the CDR3 is TGTGCCAGCAGCCCCCTGCACAGGGACAGGGATACGCAGTATTTT. Protein: CASSPLHRDRDTQYF.

This chain uses TRBV7-2 with TRBJ2-7, with 7 nucleotides matching TRBD2. Germline CDR1 SGHTA, CDR2 FQGNSA. The CDR3 loop spans 17 amino acids. The V gene end was trimmed by 2 bases and the J gene end by 3 bases; junction bases not matched to a gene: 13. The CDR3 reads CASSLRPPRASGYEQYF. CDR3 DNA: TGTGCCAGCAGCTTACGGCCCCCCCGGGCTAGCGGCTACGAGCAGTACTTC.

This sequence joins TRBV6-5 and TRBJ1-1; TRBD1 matches 9 bases. Trimming removed 2 bases from V and 4 bases from J; junction bases left unmatched: 5. The CDR3 extends over 15 amino acids. From germline, CDR1 is MNHEY and CDR2 SVGAGI. Here the CDR3 reads CASSYPGTGRTEAFF. CDR3 coding DNA: TGTGCCAGCAGTTACCCCGGGACAGGGCGCACTGAAGCTTTCTTT.

A few counts support this clone. CDR3 sequence: CASSFGIWGTNEKLFF. The CDR3 coding sequence is TGTGCCAGCAGCTTCGGGATTTGGGGTACTAATGAAAAACTGTTTTTT. The chain uses TRBV7-2 and TRBJ1-4, with D unresolved. V lost 3 bases and J 2 bases, leaving 13 bases between the germline ends. CDR1 and CDR2 (germline): SGHTA, FQGNSA. This CDR3 spans 16 amino acids.

The chain is built from TRBV10-2 and TRBJ1-1; 7 nucleotides line up with TRBD1. In germline, CDR1 is WSHSY, CDR2 SAAADI. The CDR3 is made up of 13 amino acids. The V segment lost 0 bases and the J segment 10 bases; nucleotides outside the gene matches: 5. CDR3 in DNA: TGCGCCAGCAGTGAGTCATATCCAGGGGGAGCTTTCTTT. Protein: CASSESYPGGAFF.

V usage is TRBV11-2 and J usage is TRBJ2-1; D possibly corresponds to TRBD1 (5 bases). Per the germline V gene, CDR1 is SGHAT and CDR2 is FQNNGV. Trimming left V 4 bases short and J 2 bases short, with 12 bases between. The CDR3 spans 15 residues. CDR3 nucleotides: TGTGCCAGCAGCTCCGACAGTGTCCCCTACAATGAGCAGTTCTTC. Translation: CASSSDSVPYNEQFF.